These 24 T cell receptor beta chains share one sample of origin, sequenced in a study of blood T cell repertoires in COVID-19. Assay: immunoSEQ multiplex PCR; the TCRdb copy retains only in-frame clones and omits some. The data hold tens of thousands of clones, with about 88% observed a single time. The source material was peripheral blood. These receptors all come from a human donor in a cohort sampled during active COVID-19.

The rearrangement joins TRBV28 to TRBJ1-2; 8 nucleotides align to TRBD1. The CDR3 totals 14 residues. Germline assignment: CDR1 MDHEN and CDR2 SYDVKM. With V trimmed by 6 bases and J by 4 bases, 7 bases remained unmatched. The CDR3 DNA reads TGTGCCAGCAGGGAAACAGGGGGGGGCTATGGCTACACCTTC. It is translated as CASRETGGGYGYTF.

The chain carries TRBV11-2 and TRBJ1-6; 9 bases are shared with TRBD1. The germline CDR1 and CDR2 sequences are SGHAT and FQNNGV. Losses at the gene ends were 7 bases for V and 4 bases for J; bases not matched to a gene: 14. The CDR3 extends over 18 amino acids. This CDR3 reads CASKPGQGSEFYNSPLHF. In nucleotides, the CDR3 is TGTGCCAGCAAACCGGGACAGGGATCGGAATTTTATAATTCACCCCTCCACTTT.

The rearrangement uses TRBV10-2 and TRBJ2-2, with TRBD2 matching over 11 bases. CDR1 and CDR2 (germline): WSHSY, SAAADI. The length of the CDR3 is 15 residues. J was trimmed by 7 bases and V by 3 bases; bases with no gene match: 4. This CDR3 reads CASSELAGVFGELFF. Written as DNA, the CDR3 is TGCGCCAGCAGTGAACTAGCGGGAGTATTCGGGGAGCTGTTTTTT.

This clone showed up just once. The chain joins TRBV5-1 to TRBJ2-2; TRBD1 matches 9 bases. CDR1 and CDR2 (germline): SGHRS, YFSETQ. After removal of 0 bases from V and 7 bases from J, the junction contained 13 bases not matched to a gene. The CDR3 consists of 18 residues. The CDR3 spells CASSLEPRDRVVVGELFF. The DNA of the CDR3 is TGCGCCAGCAGCTTGGAACCTCGGGACAGGGTAGTGGTCGGGGAGCTGTTTTTT.

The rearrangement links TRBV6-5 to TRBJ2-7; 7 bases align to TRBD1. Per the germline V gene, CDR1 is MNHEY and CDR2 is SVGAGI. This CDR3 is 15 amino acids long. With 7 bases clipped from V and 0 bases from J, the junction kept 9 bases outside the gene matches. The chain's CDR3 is CASTQTGRVSYEQYF. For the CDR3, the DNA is TGTGCCAGCACTCAGACAGGGCGCGTCTCCTACGAGCAGTACTTC.

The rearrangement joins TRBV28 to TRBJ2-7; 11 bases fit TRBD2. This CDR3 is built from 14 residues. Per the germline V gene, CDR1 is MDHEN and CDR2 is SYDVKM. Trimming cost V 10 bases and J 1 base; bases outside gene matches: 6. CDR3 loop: CATVAGGISYEQYF. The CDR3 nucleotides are TGTGCCACCGTAGCGGGAGGGATATCCTACGAGCAGTACTTC.

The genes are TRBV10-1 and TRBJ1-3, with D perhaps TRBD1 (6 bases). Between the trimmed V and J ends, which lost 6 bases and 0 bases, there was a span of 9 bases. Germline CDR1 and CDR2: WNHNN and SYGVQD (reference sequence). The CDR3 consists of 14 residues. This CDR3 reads CASSRTASGNTIYF. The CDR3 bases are TGCGCCAGCAGCCGGACAGCCTCTGGAAACACCATATATTTT.

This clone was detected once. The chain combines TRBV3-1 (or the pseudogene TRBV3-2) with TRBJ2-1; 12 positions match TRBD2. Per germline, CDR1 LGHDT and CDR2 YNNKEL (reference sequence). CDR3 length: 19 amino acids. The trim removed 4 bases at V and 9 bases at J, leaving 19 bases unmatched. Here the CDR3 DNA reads TGTGCCAGCAGCCGAGACAGATGGGGGCTAGCGGGAGGGCCTGGTGAGCAGTTCTTC. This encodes CASSRDRWGLAGGPGEQFF.

The CDR3: CASSAENRVNGYTF. The CDR3 nucleotides are TGTGCCAGCTCAGCAGAGAACAGGGTGAATGGCTACACCTTC. V usage is TRBV18 and J usage is TRBJ1-2; TRBD1 might be the D (6 bases). V lost 5 bases and J 6 bases, leaving 16 bases between the germline ends. The CDR3 runs to 14 residues. Germline CDR1 and CDR2: KGHSH and LQKENI.

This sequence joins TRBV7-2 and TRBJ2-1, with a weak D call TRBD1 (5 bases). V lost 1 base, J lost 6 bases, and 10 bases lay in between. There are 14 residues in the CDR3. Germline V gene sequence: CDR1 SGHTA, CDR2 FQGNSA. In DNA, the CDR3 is TGTGCCAGCAGCTTAGGGGGCCTTATCAATGAGCAGTTCTTC. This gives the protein CASSLGGLINEQFF.

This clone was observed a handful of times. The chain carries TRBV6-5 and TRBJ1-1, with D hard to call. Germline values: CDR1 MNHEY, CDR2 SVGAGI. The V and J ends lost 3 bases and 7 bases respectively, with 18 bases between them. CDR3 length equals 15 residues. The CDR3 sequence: CASSYVQAPIGEAFF. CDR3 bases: TGTGCCAGCAGTTATGTTCAGGCGCCAATTGGTGAAGCTTTCTTT.

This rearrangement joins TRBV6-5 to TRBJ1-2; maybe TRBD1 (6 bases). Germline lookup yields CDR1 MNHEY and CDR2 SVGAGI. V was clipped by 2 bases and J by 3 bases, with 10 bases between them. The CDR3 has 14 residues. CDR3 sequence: CASSYRRQDYGYTF. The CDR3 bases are TGTGCCAGCAGTTACAGACGACAGGACTATGGCTACACCTTC.

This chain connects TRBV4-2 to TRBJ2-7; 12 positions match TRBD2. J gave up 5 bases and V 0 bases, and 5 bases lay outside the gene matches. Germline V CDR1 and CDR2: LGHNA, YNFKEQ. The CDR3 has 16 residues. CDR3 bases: TGTGCCAGCAGCCAAGATCTCACTAGCGGGAGGAACGAGCAGTACTTC. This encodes CASSQDLTSGRNEQYF.

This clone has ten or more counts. The CDR3 protein is CASSQRQGGNTEAFF. CDR3 DNA sequence: TGCGCCAGCAGCCAGAGACAGGGAGGGAACACTGAAGCTTTCTTT. The J gene is TRBJ1-1, the V gene TRBV5-1, with 7 bases fitting TRBD1. J was trimmed by 1 base and V by 4 bases; bases with no gene match: 7. The CDR3 extends over 15 amino acids. CDR1 and CDR2 from the germline V gene are SGHRS and YFSETQ.

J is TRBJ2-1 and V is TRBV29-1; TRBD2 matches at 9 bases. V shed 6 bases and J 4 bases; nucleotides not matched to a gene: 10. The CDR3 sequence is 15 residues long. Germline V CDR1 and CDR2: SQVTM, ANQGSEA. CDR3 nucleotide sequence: TGCAGCGTCGCCCCGGGACTAGCCACATACAATGAGCAGTTCTTC. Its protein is CSVAPGLATYNEQFF.

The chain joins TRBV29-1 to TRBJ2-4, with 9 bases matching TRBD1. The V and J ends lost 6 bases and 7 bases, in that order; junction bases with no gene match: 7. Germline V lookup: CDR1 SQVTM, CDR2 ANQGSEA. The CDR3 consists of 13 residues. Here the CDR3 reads CSVARGQGNIQYF. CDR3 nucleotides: TGCAGCGTGGCCCGGGGACAGGGCAACATTCAGTACTTC.

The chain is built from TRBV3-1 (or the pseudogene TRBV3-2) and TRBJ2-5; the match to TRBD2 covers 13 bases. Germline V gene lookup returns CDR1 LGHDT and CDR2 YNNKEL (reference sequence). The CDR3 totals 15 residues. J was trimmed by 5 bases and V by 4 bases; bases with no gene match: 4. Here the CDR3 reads CASSPGLAGDETQYF. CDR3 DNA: TGTGCCAGCAGCCCCGGACTAGCGGGAGATGAGACCCAGTACTTC.

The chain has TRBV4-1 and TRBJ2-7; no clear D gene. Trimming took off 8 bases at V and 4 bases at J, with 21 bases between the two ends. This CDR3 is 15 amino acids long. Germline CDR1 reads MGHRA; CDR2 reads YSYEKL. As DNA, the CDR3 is TGCGCCAGCGCAGCCAAAGCGCCAGCACCATACGAGCAGTACTTC. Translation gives CASAAKAPAPYEQYF.

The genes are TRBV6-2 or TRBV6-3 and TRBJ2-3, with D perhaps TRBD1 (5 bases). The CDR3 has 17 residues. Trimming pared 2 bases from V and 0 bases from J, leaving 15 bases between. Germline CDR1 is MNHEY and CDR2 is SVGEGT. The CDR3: CASSYATDPTSTDTQYF. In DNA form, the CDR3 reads TGTGCCAGCAGTTACGCGACAGATCCTACGAGCACAGATACGCAGTATTTT.

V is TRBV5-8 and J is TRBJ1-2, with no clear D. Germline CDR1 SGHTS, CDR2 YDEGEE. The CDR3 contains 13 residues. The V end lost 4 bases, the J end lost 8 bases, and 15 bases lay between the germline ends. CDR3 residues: CASSLLGPGGYTF. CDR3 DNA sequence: TGTGCCAGCAGCCTGCTTGGACCGGGAGGCTACACCTTC.

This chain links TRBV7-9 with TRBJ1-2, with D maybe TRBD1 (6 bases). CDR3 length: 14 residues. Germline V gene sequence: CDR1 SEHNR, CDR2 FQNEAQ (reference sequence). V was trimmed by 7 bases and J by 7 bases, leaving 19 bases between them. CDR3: CASTPFRGKAGYTF. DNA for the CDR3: TGTGCCAGCACCCCATTTAGGGGGAAAGCTGGCTACACCTTC.

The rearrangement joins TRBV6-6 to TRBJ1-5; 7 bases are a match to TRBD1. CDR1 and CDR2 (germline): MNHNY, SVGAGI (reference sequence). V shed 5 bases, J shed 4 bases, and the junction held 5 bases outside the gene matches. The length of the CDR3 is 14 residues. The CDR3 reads CASSPPQGNQPQHF. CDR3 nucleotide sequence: TGTGCCAGCAGTCCCCCACAGGGGAATCAGCCCCAGCATTTT.

Written as DNA, the CDR3 is TGTGCCAGCAGTTACTCAGGACAGGGGCGCTATGGCTACACCTTC. This translates into CASSYSGQGRYGYTF. The V and J genes are TRBV6-2 or TRBV6-3 and TRBJ1-2; 9 nucleotides agree with TRBD1. CDR3 size: 15 residues. Germline loops: CDR1 MNHEY, CDR2 SVGEGT. V lost 0 bases to trimming and J lost 4 bases; unmatched junction nucleotides: 3.

CDR3: CASSISPGTSGGYNEQFF. CDR3 DNA: TGTGCCAGCAGCATATCCCCGGGGACTAGCGGGGGGTACAATGAGCAGTTCTTC. This rearrangement joins TRBV21-1 to TRBJ2-1; the table assigns TRBD2, which was not confirmed against the DNA. TRBV21-1 is a recognized pseudogene. There are 18 residues in the CDR3.